The following is a T cell receptor beta chain sequence with its context. This receptor's antigen is unknown. Per-base quality was not reported, and no clone a single base away is much larger than it. The CDR3 sequence holds 16 residues, the cysteine and phenylalanine included. Only CDR3 DNA is held: 48 bases, read in frame from base 1. Trimming leaves V shorter by 5 bases and J shorter by 3 bases, with the junction holding 9 bases beyond the gene matches. CDR1 and CDR2, looked up from the germline V gene, are SNHLY and FYNNEI. These data come from a study of blood T cell repertoires in COVID-19 (dated by TCRdb to between 2020 and 2021). Regarding the study in general: Collaborator samples came from the United States, Italy and Spain and covered acute and convalescent phases of COVID-19. The material from the prospective study consisted of cDNA or gDNA derived from T cells, B-cell-depleted T cells, or PBMCs. Deeply sampled blood TCRbeta repertoires from subjects exposed to, actively infected with, or recovered from COVID-19 were included in the dataset. The repertoires were made available in a free public database intended to serve as a resource for research on the immune response to SARS-CoV-2. The samples were drawn from the first 160 participants of the ongoing ImmuneRACE study and from roughly 1,300 subjects provided by 6 global collaborators. The sample metadata nearly always contained a de-identified subject ID, COVID-19 status, age in years and sex. Where available, HLA class I and class II types were taken from metadata supplied by the sample provider and were not determined by assay-based typing.

TCRbeta CDR3 regions were amplified from genomic DNA by means of the immunoSEQ Assay, a bias-controlled multiplex PCR. The study's processing was this. Within the assay, amplification of reference gene primers was used to estimate how many nucleated cells each sample contained. Sequence reads were collapsed and filtered to measure the absolute abundance of every unique TCRbeta CDR3 rearrangement. Productive Simpson clonality was computed per sample as the square root of Simpson's diversity index over productive rearrangements. Not all clones reach the TCRdb copy of this immuneACCESS table, which keeps in-frame sequences only. Checked studies attribute under half of the gap to unresolved V genes and leave the rest unexplained. The V and J calls and clone size are taken from that table; D and trimming were inferred from the DNA. A total of roughly 300,000 clones appear in this sample, around 87% of them only once. The top ten hold approximately 7.8% of the sample.

On the study overall, not on this receptor specifically: The amount of clinical and demographic metadata varied by source and participant and was provided uncurated.

Another Seattle source contributed samples from volunteer blood donors who had recovered from COVID-19. Collaborating institutions collected whole blood in K2EDTA tubes following their own protocols. Collaborator samples were shipped for TCRbeta analysis as frozen whole blood, isolated PBMCs, or DNA extracted from either sample type. The receptor was isolated from a woman aged 50 to 60 who had recovered from COVID-19. The sequenced material came from peripheral blood. This sequence uses TRBV2 and TRBJ2-3; 9 junctional bases match TRBD2. The nucleotide sequence reads as follows: TGTGCCAGCAGTCTCACCATGACTAGCGGTACAGATACGCAGTATTTT. It translates as CASSLTMTSGTDTQYF.